What follows describes a single TCR beta chain. The data derive from a study of blood T cell repertoires in COVID-19. How the authors handled the data: The assay estimated nucleated cells by amplifying reference gene primers. TCRdb keeps only in-frame clones here, not all; method: immunoSEQ multiplex PCR. V, J and clone size reflect that table, while D and trimming were determined from the DNA. The sample shows under 200,000 clones, more than 65% of them seen only once. The CDR3 contains 14 residues. Germline-derived CDR1 and CDR2 are MGHRA and YSYEKL. V lost 3 bases and J lost 0, with 6 bases in between. Participants' own reports of clinical history determined their cohort assignment.

The sequencing sample was made of PBMCs or T cells enriched from blood (not recorded which). V gene TRBV4-1 combines with J gene TRBJ1-5; no firm D call. The sequence was obtained from a man in his sixties who had recovered from COVID-19. The CDR3 DNA reads TGCGCCAGCAGCCAGAGGGATAGCAATCAGCCCCAGCATTTT. This translates into CASSQRDSNQPQHF.